Below, 4 T cell receptor beta chains from the same sample are listed, as sequenced in a study of patients and donors after allogeneic stem cell transplantation. TCRdb re-called the RT-PCR reads through MiXCR, storing one row per CDR3 protein. This table holds 100,000 to 130,000 distinct CDR3 sequences, roughly 37% found once. Sequencing input: blood, either unsorted or a sorted T cell fraction (not recorded which). The receptors stem from a human donor who was either an allogeneic HSCT recipient or a stem cell or donor lymphocyte infusion donor (not recorded which). It is not recorded whose cells these are; they may come from a transplant donor.

The chain combines TRBV4-3 with TRBJ2-2; 12 bases match TRBD1. The CDR3 spans 16 residues. Looked up from germline, CDR1 is LGHNA and CDR2 is YSLEER. The V gene end was trimmed by 3 bases and the J gene end by 4 bases; junction bases not matched to a gene: 3. The CDR3 sequence: CASSHGTGGPTGELFF. CDR3 nucleotide sequence: TGCGCCAGCAGCCATGGGACAGGGGGCCCCACCGGGGAGCTGTTTTTT.

The CDR3 DNA sequence: TGTGCCAGCAGTGAATCCGGGACAGGGGGCGGCCAGCCCCAGCATTTT. Protein product: CASSESGTGGGQPQHF. J is TRBJ1-5 and V is TRBV25-1; 12 bases map to TRBD1. The germline CDR1 and CDR2 sequences are MGHDK and SYGVNS. The CDR3 is made up of 16 amino acids. V trimming: 1 base; J trimming: 7 bases; junction bases outside the gene matches: 5.

This clonotype appeared a few times. V gene TRBV6-6 combines with J gene TRBJ1-1, with D maybe TRBD1 (5 bases). V was cut by 0 bases and J by 3 bases, with 11 bases left in between. This CDR3 comprises 15 residues. Per the germline V gene, CDR1 is MNHNY and CDR2 is SVGAGI (reference sequence). The CDR3 coding sequence is TGTGCCAGCAGTTACTCGAGGTCGGGGGACACTGAAGCTTTCTTT. Translation: CASSYSRSGDTEAFF.

The V gene is TRBV25-1, the J gene TRBJ2-7; D may be TRBD1 (6 bases). The V end was cut by 4 bases, the J end by 5 bases, with 12 bases between. The CDR3 has 13 residues. Germline loops: CDR1 MGHDK, CDR2 SYGVNS. The DNA for the CDR3 is TGTGCCAGCAGTGCAACAGGGATACACGAGCAGTACTTC. This gives the protein CASSATGIHEQYF.